A single T cell receptor beta chain is shown here with its context. No antigen is known for it. This entry is derived from a study of post-analysis software for immune sequencing data. Sequencing libraries made from TCR beta cDNA carried unique molecular identifiers. TCRdb reprocessed the PCR reads via MiXCR and lists one record per CDR3 protein. The sample carries about 810,000 distinct CDR3 sequences, around 50% recorded once. The CDR3 is made up of 19 amino acids. Germline V gives CDR1 DFQATT, CDR2 SNEGSKA (reference sequence). The V segment lost 6 bases and the J segment 2 bases; nucleotides outside the gene matches: 21. Broader study findings: In multiple sclerosis, normalized Chao1 diversity was significantly below that of controls. Four to six TRBV segments were more frequent in patients than controls; TRBV5-6, TRBV5-1 and TRBV20-1 belonged to this group.

This chain connects TRBV20-1 to TRBJ2-3, with 9 bases aligning to TRBD2. Sequencing was carried out using blood. The source of this sequence is a girl aged 10 to 17 with multiple sclerosis. The CDR3 reads CSAGSLSSPGTSYTDTQYF. CDR3 coding DNA: TGCAGTGCGGGGAGCCTTAGTAGTCCCGGGACTAGCTACACAGATACGCAGTATTTT.